This T cell receptor beta chain was captured in a study of chemoradiotherapy in HPV16-positive cancers. This CDR3 spans 16 amino acids. Germline V gene data show CDR1 as SGDLS and CDR2 as YYNGEE. The ends lost 1 base at V and 2 bases at J; junction bases unmatched: 6. Repertoires were generated with immunoSEQ multiplex PCR, while TCRdb's copy carries only in-frame clones and drops some. The sample shows 3,000 to 4,000 clones, 71% of them seen only once. The receptor was derived from a human donor with HPV-associated anogenital cancer. This chain connects TRBV9 to TRBJ2-3, with 8 nucleotides matching TRBD2. This specimen was collected from a patient who underwent chemoradiotherapy. The chain's CDR3 is CASSVSGTRITDTQYF. DNA of the CDR3: TGTGCCAGCAGCGTATCCGGGACTAGAATCACAGATACGCAGTATTTT.